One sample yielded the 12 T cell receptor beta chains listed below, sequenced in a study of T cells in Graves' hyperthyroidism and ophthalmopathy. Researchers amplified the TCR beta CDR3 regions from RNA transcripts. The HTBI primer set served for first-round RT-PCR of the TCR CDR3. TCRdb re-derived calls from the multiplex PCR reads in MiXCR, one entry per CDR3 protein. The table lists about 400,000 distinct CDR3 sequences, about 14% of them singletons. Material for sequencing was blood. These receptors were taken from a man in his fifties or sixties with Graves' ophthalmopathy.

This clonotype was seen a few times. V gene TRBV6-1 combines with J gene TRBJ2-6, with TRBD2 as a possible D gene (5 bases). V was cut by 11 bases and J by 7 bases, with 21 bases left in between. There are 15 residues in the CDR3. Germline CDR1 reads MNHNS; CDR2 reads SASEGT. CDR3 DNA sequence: TGTGCCTCTCTAGCTCGAGGTCGGGGAGCCAACGTCCTGACTTTC. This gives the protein CASLARGRGANVLTF.

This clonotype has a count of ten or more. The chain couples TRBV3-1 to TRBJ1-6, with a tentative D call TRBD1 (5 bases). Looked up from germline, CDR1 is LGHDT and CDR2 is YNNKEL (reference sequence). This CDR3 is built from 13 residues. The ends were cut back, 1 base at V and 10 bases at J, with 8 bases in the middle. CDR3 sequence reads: CASSQGGNSPLHF. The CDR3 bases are TGTGCCAGCAGCCAAGGGGGCAACTCACCCCTCCACTTT.

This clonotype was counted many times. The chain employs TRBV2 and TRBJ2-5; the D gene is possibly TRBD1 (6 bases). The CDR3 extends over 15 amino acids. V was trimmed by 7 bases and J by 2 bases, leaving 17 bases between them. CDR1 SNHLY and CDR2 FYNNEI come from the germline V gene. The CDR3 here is CASKDRGGGQETQYF. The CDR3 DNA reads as TGTGCCAGCAAGGATAGAGGGGGTGGACAAGAGACCCAGTACTTC.

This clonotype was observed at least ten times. The CDR3 region is CASTWGQGGYEQYF. The DNA of the CDR3 is TGTGCCAGCACTTGGGGACAGGGGGGCTACGAGCAGTACTTC. This rearrangement joins TRBV28 to TRBJ2-7; TRBD1 agrees at 11 bases. V lost 7 bases, J lost 3 bases, and 5 bases stayed unmatched. The CDR3 runs 14 residues. Germline-derived CDR1 and CDR2 are MDHEN and SYDVKM.

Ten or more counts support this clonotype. In nucleotides, the CDR3 is TGTGCCAGCAGTTTATCGGGACTAGTATACACAGATACGCAGTATTTT. It yields the protein CASSLSGLVYTDTQYF. The chain employs TRBV27 and TRBJ2-3, with 8 bases lining up with TRBD2. CDR1 and CDR2 (germline): MNHEY, SMNVEV (reference sequence). The CDR3 runs 16 residues. J lost 2 bases, V lost 0 bases, and 4 bases had no gene match.

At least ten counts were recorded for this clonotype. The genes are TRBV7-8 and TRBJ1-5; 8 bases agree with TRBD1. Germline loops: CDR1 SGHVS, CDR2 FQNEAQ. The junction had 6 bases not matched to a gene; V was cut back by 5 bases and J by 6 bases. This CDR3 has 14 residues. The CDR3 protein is CASSLTGVGQPQHF. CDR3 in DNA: TGTGCCAGCAGCCTGACAGGGGTCGGTCAGCCCCAGCATTTT.

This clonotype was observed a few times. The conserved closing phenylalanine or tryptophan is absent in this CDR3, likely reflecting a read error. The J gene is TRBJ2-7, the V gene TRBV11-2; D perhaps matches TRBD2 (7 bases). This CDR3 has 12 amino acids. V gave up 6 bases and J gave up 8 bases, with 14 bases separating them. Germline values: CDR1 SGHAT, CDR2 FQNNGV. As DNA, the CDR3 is TGTGCCAGCAGAGCCTTGGGGGGGCAGCAGTACCTC. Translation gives CASRALGGQQYL.

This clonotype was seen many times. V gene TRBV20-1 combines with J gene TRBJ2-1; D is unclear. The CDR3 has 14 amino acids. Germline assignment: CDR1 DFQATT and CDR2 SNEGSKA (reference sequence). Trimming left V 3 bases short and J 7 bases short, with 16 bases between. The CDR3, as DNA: TGCAGTGCTAGTGCGAGCAAGGTCTTGAATGAGCAGTTCTTC. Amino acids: CSASASKVLNEQFF.

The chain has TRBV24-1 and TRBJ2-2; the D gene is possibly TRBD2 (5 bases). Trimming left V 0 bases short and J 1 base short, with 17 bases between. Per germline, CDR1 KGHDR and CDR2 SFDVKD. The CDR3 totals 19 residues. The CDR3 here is CATSDLKWGREGNTGELFF. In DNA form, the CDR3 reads TGTGCCACCAGTGATTTGAAGTGGGGTCGAGAGGGGAACACCGGGGAGCTGTTTTTT.

DNA of the CDR3: TGCGCCAGCAGCCGGTTAGGACAGGCTGAGCGGGGCTACACCTTC. Translating gives CASSRLGQAERGYTF. The chain joins TRBV4-1 to TRBJ1-2; 7 nucleotides align to TRBD1. With 4 bases clipped from V and 8 bases from J, the junction kept 13 bases outside the gene matches. Germline values: CDR1 MGHRA, CDR2 YSYEKL. The CDR3 sequence is 15 residues long.

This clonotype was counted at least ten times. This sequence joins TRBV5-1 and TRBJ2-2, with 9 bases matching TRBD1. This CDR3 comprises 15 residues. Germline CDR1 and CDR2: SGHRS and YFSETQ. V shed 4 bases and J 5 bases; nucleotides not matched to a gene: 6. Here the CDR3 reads CASSGRTGETGELFF. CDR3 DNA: TGCGCCAGCAGCGGAAGGACAGGGGAAACCGGGGAGCTGTTTTTT.

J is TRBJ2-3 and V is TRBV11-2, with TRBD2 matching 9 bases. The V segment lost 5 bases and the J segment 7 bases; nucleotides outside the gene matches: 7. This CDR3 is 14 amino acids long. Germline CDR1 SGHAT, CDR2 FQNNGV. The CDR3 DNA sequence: TGTGCCAGCAGCCCTAGCGGGGAGGGTTATACGCAGTATTTT. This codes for CASSPSGEGYTQYF.